The subject of this entry is one T cell receptor (beta chain). The target antigen is unknown. This specimen comes from a study of tumor-infiltrating lymphocytes in localized non-small cell lung cancer. Regarding the study as a whole: Not all patients were TCR sequenced, owing to tissue quantity. No T-cell fraction difference was seen between IM1 and IM2 tumors. Different pieces of the same tissue went to different assays, confounding technical variation with intratumor heterogeneity.

Generated by immunoSEQ multiplex PCR, the TCRdb table keeps only in-frame clones and is missing some. Of 25,000 to 30,000 clones in the sample, approximately 83% were seen once. This CDR3 spans 15 amino acids. V was cut by 2 bases and J by 1 base, with 8 bases left in between. CDR1 MNHEY and CDR2 SMNVEV come from the germline V gene (reference sequence). The clonotype was recovered from a human donor with non-small cell lung cancer. The rearrangement uses TRBV27 and TRBJ2-2, with no clear D. The sample consisted of lung tumor tissue. CDR3 loop: CASSLGDRNTGELFF. Written as DNA, the CDR3 is TGTGCCAGCAGTTTAGGGGATCGGAACACCGGGGAGCTGTTTTTT.